A selection of T cell receptor beta chains follows, all from one sample in a study of T cells in Graves' hyperthyroidism and ophthalmopathy. TCRdb redid the calling of the multiplex PCR reads with MiXCR, one entry per CDR3 protein. The sample lists 700,000 or so distinct CDR3 sequences, about 15% occurring once. The source material was blood. Receptors originate from a man aged 18-30 years with Graves' hyperthyroidism. Each CDR3 is given with its conserved first and last residue. Fields, in order: D gene, J gene, clone size, V gene, CDR3 DNA, CDR3 protein. The D gene is left open where the match is weak. A row's size may be missing; if present it is once, few, many or a size class.

>NA|TRBJ2-1|few|TRBV12-5
TGTGCTAGTGGTTTGTCCACCGACTCTAACAATGAGCAGTTCTTC
CASGLSTDSNNEQFF
>NA|TRBJ2-7|many|TRBV7-2
TGTGCCAGCAGCTTAGGCACCGGAAGGAGCTACGAGCAGTACTTC
CASSLGTGRSYEQYF
>NA|TRBJ2-3|once|TRBV20-1
TGCAGTGCCAGAGGGCAGACAGATACGCAGTATTTT
CSARGQTDTQYF
>NA|TRBJ2-7|few|TRBV2
TGTGCCAGCAGTGAATTAGGGGTGGGGGAGCAGTACTTC
CASSELGVGEQYF
>NA|TRBJ2-1|NA|TRBV28
TGTGCCAGCAGTTTTCAGGGGTCGGCTTACAATGAGCAGTTCTTC
CASSFQGSAYNEQFF
>NA|TRBJ1-1|many|TRBV20-1
TGCAGTGCCACAAAGGCCCCAGTGAACACTGAAGCTTTCTTT
CSATKAPVNTEAFF
>NA|TRBJ2-5|few|TRBV12-3/TRBV12-4
TGTGCCAGCAGTTTACGACGTATCCAAGAGACCCAGTACTTC
CASSLRRIQETQYF
>NA|TRBJ2-1|NA|TRBV19
TGTGCCAGTAGTATGAGGACCCGAGACGATGAGCAGTTCTTC
CASSMRTRDDEQFF
>NA|TRBJ2-3|few|TRBV10-3
TGTGCCATCGGGGCGGGACTGGGGGATACGCAGTATTTT
CAIGAGLGDTQYF
>NA|TRBJ2-1|NA|TRBV7-9
TGTGCCATCCCAACTTCTACCTCCTACAATGAGCAGTTCTTC
CAIPTSTSYNEQFF
>NA|TRBJ2-2|few|TRBV7-2
TGTGCCAGCAGCCGCCGGGACAGGGGGGCTAGCGGGAGAGTCGGGGAGCTGTTTTTT
CASSRRDRGASGRVGELFF
>NA|TRBJ2-1|NA|TRBV14
TGTGCCAGCAGCCAAATGGGCGGGTCGTACAATGAGCAGTTCTTC
CASSQMGGSYNEQFF
>NA|TRBJ1-1|NA|TRBV24-1
TGTGCCACCAGTGATTTGCCAAGGACAGAAGAAGCTTTCTTT
CATSDLPRTEEAFF
>TRBD2|TRBJ2-5|few|TRBV6-1
TGTGCCAGCACCTATAGCGGGAGAGGTAGAGAGACCCAGTACTTC
CASTYSGRGRETQYF
>NA|TRBJ2-1|many|TRBV29-1
TGCAGCGCGGATGGGGGAGGTGAGCAGTTCTTC
CSADGGGEQFF
>NA|TRBJ1-5|NA|TRBV6-2/TRBV6-3
TGTGCCAGCAGTTCATGGCAGGGGAGCAATCAGCCCCAGCATTTT
CASSSWQGSNQPQHF
>TRBD1|TRBJ2-7|few|TRBV9
TGTGCCAGCAGCGTAGCAGGGGGACAGGGCGAGCAGTACTTC
CASSVAGGQGEQYF
>NA|TRBJ2-7|few|TRBV4-1
TGCGCCAGCAGCCAGACACGGGACCCTTCGAGAGAGCAGTACTTC
CASSQTRDPSREQYF
>NA|TRBJ2-5|many|TRBV11-2
TGTGCCAGCAGCTTCCGCGGGATGCCAATGGCCCAGTACTTC
CASSFRGMPMAQYF
>TRBD2|TRBJ2-2|few|TRBV11-2
TGTGCCAGCAGCTTAGAATTAGGGAGGGTCGGGGAGCTGTTTTTT
CASSLELGRVGELFF
>TRBD1|TRBJ1-6|NA|TRBV6-5
TGTGCCAGCAGTTACCGGACAGGGCTGAATTCACCCCTCCACTTT
CASSYRTGLNSPLHF
>NA|TRBJ2-7|many|TRBV6-1
TGTGCCAGCAGCGAGGCCCCGTACTTTGGCGAGCAGTACTTC
CASSEAPYFGEQYF
>NA|TRBJ2-5|many|TRBV6-2/TRBV6-3
TGTGCCAGCAGACTGGTAGGGGAGACCCAGTACTTC
CASRLVGETQYF
>TRBD2|TRBJ2-1|few|TRBV27
TGTGCCAGCACTTGGACTAGCGGGCCCTACAATGAGCAGTTCTTC
CASTWTSGPYNEQFF
>NA|TRBJ2-7|many|TRBV7-9
TGTGCCAGCAGCTCCCGGGACACCAGCTCCTACGAGCAGTACTTC
CASSSRDTSSYEQYF
>NA|TRBJ1-4|NA|TRBV27
TGTGCCAGCAGTCTCTCCTCCACCCCGACTAATGAAAAACTGTTTTTT
CASSLSSTPTNEKLFF
>NA|TRBJ1-5|many|TRBV28
TGTGCCAGCAGTATAAATAGCAATCAGCCCCAGCATTTT
CASSINSNQPQHF
>TRBD2|TRBJ2-5|once|TRBV30
TGTGCCTGGCGAAAACTAGCGGGACCCCTATACGTAAACTTC
CAWRKLAGPLYVNF
>TRBD2|TRBJ2-1|few|TRBV19
TGTGCCAGTAGTATGCGGGAGGGATCCTACAATGAGCAGTTCTTC
CASSMREGSYNEQFF
>TRBD2|TRBJ2-7|many|TRBV30
TGTGCCTGGACGGGACTAGCGGGGGCCGAGCAGTACTTC
CAWTGLAGAEQYF